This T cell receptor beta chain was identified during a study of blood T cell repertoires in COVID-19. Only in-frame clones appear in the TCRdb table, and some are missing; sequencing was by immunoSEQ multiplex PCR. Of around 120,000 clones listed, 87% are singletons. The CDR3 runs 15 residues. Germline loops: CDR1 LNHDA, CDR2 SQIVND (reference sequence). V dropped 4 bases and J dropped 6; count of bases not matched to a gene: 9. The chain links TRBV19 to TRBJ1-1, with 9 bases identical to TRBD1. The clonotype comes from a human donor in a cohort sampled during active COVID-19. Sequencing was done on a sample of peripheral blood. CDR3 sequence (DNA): TGTGCCAGTAGTAAAAGTGGACAGGGGCCAGCTGAAGCTTTCTTT. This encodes CASSKSGQGPAEAFF.